This entry lists 4 T cell receptor beta chains sequenced from one sample in a study of cytotoxic CD8 clonotypes in ibrutinib-treated CLL. Assay used: immunoSEQ multiplex PCR; TCRdb lists only in-frame clones, some missing. The sample has 50,000 to 65,000 clones; around 52% are singletons. Source: PBMCs, taken after 12 months of ibrutinib treatment. The receptors derive from a human donor with chronic lymphocytic leukemia.

The sample holds many counts of this clone. The rearrangement links TRBV28 to TRBJ1-2, with 9 bases lining up with TRBD1. The CDR3 length is 15 residues. J lost 2 bases, V lost 2 bases, and 3 bases had no gene match. Germline lookup yields CDR1 MDHEN and CDR2 SYDVKM. Written as DNA, the CDR3 is TGTGCCAGCAGTTTAGTTGGACAGGGGAACTATGGCTACACCTTC. It yields the protein CASSLVGQGNYGYTF.

This clone occurred a few times. The chain recombines TRBV4-1 with TRBJ1-4; no definite D call. CDR3 length: 12 residues. V was trimmed by 4 bases and J by 8 bases, leaving 8 bases between them. The V gene's germline CDR1 is MGHRA and CDR2 YSYEKL. The CDR3 coding sequence is TGCGCCAGCAGCCCTTCGCGGGAAAAACTGTTTTTT. Its translation is CASSPSREKLFF.

This sequence joins TRBV6-1 and TRBJ2-7; the match to TRBD1 covers 8 bases. The CDR3 consists of 13 residues. The V gene's germline CDR1 is MNHNS and CDR2 SASEGT. With V trimmed by 6 bases and J by 5 bases, 6 bases remained unmatched. CDR3 residues: CASSQGATNEQYF. CDR3 bases: TGTGCCAGCAGCCAGGGGGCAACTAACGAGCAGTACTTC.

The CDR3 is CASSAGPYSEQYV. CDR3 DNA: TGTGCCAGCAGTGCAGGTCCCTACAGCGAGCAGTACGTC. This chain links TRBV6-5 with TRBJ2-7; D unresolved. V was pared by 5 bases and J by 6 bases, with 14 bases between. The germline gives CDR1 MNHEY, CDR2 SVGAGI. There are 13 residues in the CDR3.